This T cell receptor (beta chain) was sequenced for a study of Graves' ophthalmopathy and Graves' hyperthyroidism. Study-level information: Blood was drawn at initial diagnosis, before any treatment.

Germline assignment: CDR1 SNHLY and CDR2 FYNNEI. Trimming removed 6 bases from V and 7 bases from J, with 15 bases in between. This CDR3 spans 13 amino acids. This clonotype has more than one count but fewer than ten. The study excluded patients with other autoimmune diseases, uncontrolled infections, pregnancy or lactation. Clinicians made diagnoses from clinical symptoms, serum thyroxine, TRAb, thyroid ultrasound and orbital computed tomography. Around 10 ml of fresh blood yielded the PBMCs by density gradient. Researchers took RNA transcripts and amplified TCR beta CDR3 regions from them. A first-round RT-PCR used HTBI primers, followed by a second-round multiplex PCR. TCRdb called the multiplex PCR reads again in MiXCR, with one record for every CDR3 protein. Of 650,000 to 900,000 distinct CDR3 sequences in the sample, roughly 40% were seen once.

The chain is built from TRBV2 and TRBJ1-1; D may be TRBD1 (6 bases). This TCR was sampled from an adult man with Graves' ophthalmopathy. Sequencing was done on a sample of peripheral blood. The CDR3 bases are TGTGCCAGCAGCCCCGAAGGACAGCGTGAAGCTTTCTTT. Amino acids: CASSPEGQREAFF.